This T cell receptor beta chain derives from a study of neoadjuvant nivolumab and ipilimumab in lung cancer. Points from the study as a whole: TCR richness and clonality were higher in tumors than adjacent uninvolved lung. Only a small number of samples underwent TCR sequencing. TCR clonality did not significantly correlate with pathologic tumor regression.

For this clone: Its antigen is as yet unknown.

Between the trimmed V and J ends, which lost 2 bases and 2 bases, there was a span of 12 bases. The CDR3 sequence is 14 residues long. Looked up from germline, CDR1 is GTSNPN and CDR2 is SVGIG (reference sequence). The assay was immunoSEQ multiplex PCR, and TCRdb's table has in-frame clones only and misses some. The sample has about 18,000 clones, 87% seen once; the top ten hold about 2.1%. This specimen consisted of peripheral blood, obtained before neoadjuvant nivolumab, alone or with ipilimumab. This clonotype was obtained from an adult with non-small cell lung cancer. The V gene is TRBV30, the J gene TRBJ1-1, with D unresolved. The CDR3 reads CAWSPARINTEAFF. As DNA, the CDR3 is TGTGCCTGGAGTCCCGCTCGGATCAACACTGAAGCTTTCTTT. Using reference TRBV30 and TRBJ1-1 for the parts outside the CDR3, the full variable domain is SQTIHQWPATLVQPVGSPLSLECTVEGTSNPNLYWYRQAAGRGLQLLFYSVGIGQISSEVPQNLSASRPQDRQFILSSKKLLLSDSGFYLCAWSPARINTEAFFGQGTRLTVV.